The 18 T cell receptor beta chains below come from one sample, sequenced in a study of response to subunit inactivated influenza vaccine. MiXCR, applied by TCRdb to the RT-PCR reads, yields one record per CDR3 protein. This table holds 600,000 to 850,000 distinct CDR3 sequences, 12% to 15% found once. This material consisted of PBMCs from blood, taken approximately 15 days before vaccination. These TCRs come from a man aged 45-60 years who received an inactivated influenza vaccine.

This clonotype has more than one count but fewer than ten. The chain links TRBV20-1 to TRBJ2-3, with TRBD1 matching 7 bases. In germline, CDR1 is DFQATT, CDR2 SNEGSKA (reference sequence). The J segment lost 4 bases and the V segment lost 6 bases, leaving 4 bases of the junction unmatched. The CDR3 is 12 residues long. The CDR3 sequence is CSADGTADTQYF. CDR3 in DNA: TGCAGTGCGGACGGGACAGCAGATACGCAGTATTTT.

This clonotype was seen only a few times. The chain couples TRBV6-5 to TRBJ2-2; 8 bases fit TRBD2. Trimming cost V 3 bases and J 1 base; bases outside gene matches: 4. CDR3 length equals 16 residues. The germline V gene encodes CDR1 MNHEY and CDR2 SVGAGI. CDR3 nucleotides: TGTGCCAGCAGTTATGCTAGCGGGTTGAACACCGGGGAGCTGTTTTTT. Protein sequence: CASSYASGLNTGELFF.

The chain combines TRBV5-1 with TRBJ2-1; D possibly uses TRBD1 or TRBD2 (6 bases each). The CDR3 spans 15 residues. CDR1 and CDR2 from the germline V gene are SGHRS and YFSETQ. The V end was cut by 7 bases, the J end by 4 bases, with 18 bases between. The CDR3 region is CASRPGAGQYNEQFF. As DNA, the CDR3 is TGCGCCAGCCGCCCGGGGGCGGGACAATACAATGAGCAGTTCTTC. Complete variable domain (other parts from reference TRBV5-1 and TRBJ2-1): KAGVTQTPRYLIKTRGQQVTLSCSPISGHRSVSWYQQTPGQGLQFLFEYFSETQRNKGNFPGRFSGRQFSNSRSEMNVSTLELGDSALYLCASRPGAGQYNEQFFGPGTRLTVL.

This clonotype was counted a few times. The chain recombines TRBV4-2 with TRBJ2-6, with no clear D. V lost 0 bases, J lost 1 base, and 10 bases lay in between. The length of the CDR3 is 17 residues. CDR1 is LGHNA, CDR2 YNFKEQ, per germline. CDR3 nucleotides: TGTGCCAGCAGCCAAGATGGATACACGTCTGGGGCCAACGTCCTGACTTTC. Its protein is CASSQDGYTSGANVLTF.

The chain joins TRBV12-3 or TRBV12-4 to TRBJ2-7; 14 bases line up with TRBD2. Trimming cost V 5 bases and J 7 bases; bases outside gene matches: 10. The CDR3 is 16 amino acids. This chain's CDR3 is CASSPGLAGGWSEQYF. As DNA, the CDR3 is TGTGCCAGCAGTCCAGGACTAGCGGGAGGTTGGAGTGAGCAGTACTTC.

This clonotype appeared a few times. For the CDR3, the DNA is TGTGCCAGCAGCAATAATGCTTGGGTTAGGGAGACCCAGTACTTC. Its translation: CASSNNAWVRETQYF. This chain links TRBV7-2 with TRBJ2-5; the D is unclear. The CDR3 has 15 amino acids. V dropped 5 bases and J dropped 5 bases, with 18 bases sitting between them. Germline loops: CDR1 SGHTA, CDR2 FQGNSA. The full variable domain, its missing parts supplied by reference TRBV7-2 and TRBJ2-5, is GAGVSQSPSNKVTEKGKDVELRCDPISGHTALYWYRQSLGQGLEFLIYFQGNSAPDKSGLPSDRFSAERTGGSVSTLTIQRTQQEDSAVYLCASSNNAWVRETQYFGPGTRLLVL.

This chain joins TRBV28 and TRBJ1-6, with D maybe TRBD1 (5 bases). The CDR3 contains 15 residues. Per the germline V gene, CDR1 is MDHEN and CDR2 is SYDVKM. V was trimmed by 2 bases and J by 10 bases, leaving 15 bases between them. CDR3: CASSLSTQGGSPLHF. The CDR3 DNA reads TGTGCCAGCAGTTTAAGCACCCAGGGCGGCTCACCCCTCCACTTT.

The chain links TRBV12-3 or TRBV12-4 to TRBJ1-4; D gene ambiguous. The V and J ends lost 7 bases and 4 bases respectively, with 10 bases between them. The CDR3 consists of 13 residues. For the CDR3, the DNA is TGTGCCAGCACGAATCAGCTTAATGAAAAACTGTTTTTT. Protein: CASTNQLNEKLFF.

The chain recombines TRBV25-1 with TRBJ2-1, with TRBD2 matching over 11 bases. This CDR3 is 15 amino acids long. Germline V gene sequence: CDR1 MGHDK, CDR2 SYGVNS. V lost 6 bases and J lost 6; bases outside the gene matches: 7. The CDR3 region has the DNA TGTGCCAGCAGGGCAACTAGCGGGAGTATCAATGAGCAGTTCTTC. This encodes CASRATSGSINEQFF.

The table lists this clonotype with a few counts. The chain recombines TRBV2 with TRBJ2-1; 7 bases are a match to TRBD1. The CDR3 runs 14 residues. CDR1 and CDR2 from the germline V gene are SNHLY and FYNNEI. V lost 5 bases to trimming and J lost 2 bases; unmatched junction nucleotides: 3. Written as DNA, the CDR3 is TGTGCCAGCAGTACAGGGGTAGCCTACAATGAGCAGTTCTTC. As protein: CASSTGVAYNEQFF.

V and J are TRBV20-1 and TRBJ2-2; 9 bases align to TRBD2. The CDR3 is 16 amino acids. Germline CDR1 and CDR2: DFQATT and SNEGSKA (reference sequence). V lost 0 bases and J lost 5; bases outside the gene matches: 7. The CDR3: CSARDLEREDTGELFF. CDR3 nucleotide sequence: TGCAGTGCTAGAGATCTTGAGCGGGAGGATACCGGGGAGCTGTTTTTT.

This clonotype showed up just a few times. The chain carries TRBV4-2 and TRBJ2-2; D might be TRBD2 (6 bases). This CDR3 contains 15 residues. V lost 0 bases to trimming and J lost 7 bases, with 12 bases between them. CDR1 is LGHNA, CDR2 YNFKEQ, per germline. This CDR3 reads CASSQDRLGGGELFF. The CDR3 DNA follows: TGTGCCAGCAGCCAAGACAGACTAGGTGGCGGGGAGCTGTTTTTT.

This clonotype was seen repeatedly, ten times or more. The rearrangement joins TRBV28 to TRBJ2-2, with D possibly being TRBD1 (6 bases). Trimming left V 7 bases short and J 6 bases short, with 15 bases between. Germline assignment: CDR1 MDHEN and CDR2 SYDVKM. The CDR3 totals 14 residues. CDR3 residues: CASTFYRVAGELFF. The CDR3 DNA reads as TGTGCCAGCACTTTTTACAGGGTTGCCGGGGAGCTGTTTTTT. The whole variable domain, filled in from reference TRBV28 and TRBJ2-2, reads DVKVTQSSRYLVKRTGEKVFLECVQDMDHENMFWYRQDPGLGLRLIYFSYDVKMKEKGDIPEGYSVSREKKERFSLILESASTNQTSMYLCASTFYRVAGELFFGEGSRLTVL.

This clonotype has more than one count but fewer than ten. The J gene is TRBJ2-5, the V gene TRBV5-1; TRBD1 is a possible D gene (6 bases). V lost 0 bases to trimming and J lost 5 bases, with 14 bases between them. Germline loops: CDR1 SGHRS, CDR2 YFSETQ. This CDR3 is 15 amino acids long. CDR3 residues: CASSLEAGAGETQYF. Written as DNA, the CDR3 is TGCGCCAGCAGCTTGGAGGCAGGGGCAGGGGAGACCCAGTACTTC.

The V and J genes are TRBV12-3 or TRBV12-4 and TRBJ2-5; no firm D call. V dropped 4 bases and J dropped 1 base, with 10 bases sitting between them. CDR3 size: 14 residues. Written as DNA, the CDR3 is TGTGCCAGCAGTTACGCGGCATCCCAAGAGACCCAGTACTTC. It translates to CASSYAASQETQYF.

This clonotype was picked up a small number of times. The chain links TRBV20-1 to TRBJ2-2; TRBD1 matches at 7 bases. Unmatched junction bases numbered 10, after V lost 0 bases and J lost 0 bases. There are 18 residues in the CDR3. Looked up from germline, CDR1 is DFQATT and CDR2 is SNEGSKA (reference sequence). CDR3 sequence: CSARDSETGTANTGELFF. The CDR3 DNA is TGCAGTGCTAGAGATTCGGAGACCGGGACAGCGAACACCGGGGAGCTGTTTTTT.

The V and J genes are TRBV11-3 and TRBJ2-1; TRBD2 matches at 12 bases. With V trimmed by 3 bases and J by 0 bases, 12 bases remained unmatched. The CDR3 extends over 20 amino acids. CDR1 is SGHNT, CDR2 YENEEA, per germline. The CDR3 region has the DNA TGTGCCAGCAGCTTTACTAGCGGGAGGTTTTCCACACTCTCCTACAATGAGCAGTTCTTC. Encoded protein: CASSFTSGRFSTLSYNEQFF.

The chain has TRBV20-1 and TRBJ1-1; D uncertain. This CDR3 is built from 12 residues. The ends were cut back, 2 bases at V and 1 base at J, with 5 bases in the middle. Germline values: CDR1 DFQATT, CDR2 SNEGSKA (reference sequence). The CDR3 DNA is TGCAGTGCTAGAATTAAGAACACTGAAGCTTTCTTT. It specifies CSARIKNTEAFF.